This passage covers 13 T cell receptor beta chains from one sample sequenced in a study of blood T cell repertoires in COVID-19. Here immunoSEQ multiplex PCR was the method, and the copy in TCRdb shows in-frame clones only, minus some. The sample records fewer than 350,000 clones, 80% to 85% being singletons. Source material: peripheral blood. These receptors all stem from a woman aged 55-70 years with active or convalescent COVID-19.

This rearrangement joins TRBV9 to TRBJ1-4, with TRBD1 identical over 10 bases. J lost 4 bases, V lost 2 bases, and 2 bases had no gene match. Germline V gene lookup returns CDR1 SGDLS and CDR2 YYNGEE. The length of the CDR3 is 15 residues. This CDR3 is CASSVDRGLNEKLFF. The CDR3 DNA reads TGTGCCAGCAGCGTCGACAGGGGGCTTAATGAAAAACTGTTTTTT.

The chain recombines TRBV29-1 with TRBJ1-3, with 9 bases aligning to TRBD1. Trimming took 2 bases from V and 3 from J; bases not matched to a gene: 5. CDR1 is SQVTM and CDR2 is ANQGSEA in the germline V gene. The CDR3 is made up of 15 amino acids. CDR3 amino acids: CSVETGQGSGNTIYF. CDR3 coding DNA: TGCAGCGTTGAAACGGGACAGGGTAGTGGAAACACCATATATTTT. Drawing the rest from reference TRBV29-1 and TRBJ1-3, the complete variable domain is SAVISQKPSRDICQRGTSLTIQCQVDSQVTMMFWYRQQPGQSLTLIATANQGSEATYESGFVIDKFPISRPNLTFSTLTVSNMSPEDSSIYLCSVETGQGSGNTIYFGEGSWLTVV.

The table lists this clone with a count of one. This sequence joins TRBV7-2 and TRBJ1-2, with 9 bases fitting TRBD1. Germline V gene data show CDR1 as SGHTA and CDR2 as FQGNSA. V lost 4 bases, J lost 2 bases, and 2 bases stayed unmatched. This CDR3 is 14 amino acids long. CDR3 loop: CASSSGTGNYGYTF. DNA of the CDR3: TGTGCCAGCAGCTCGGGGACAGGGAACTATGGCTACACCTTC.

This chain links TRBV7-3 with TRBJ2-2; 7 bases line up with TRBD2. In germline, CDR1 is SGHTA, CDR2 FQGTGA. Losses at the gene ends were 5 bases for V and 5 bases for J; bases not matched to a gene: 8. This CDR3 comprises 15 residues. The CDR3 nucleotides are TGTGCCAGCAGCCCCCAGCGGGGAAGGACCGGGGAGCTGTTTTTT. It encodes CASSPQRGRTGELFF.

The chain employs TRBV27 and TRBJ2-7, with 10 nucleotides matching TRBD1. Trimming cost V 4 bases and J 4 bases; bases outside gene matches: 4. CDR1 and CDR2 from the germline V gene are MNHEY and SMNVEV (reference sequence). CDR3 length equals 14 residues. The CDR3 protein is CASSSRDRGYEQYF. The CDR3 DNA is TGTGCCAGCAGTTCCCGGGACAGGGGTTACGAGCAGTACTTC.

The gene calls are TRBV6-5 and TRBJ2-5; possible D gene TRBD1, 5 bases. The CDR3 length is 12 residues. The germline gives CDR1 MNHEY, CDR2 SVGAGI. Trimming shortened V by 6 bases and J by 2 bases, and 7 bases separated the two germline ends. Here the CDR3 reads CASRTVQETQYF. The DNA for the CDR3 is TGTGCCAGCAGGACAGTACAAGAGACCCAGTACTTC.

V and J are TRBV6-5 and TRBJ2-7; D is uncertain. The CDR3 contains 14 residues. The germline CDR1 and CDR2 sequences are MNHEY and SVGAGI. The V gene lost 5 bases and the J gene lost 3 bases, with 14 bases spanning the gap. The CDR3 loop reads CASSPGSSFYEQYF. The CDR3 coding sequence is TGTGCCAGCAGTCCCGGGTCCTCTTTCTACGAGCAGTACTTC.

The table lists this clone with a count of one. The CDR3 reads CASSARGDTQYF. CDR3 in DNA: TGTGCCAGCAGCGCGCGGGGGGATACGCAGTATTTT. The V and J genes are TRBV12-3 or TRBV12-4 and TRBJ2-3; 7 bases map to TRBD2. This CDR3 is 12 amino acids long. V was pared by 6 bases and J by 6 bases, with 3 bases of the junction left unmatched.

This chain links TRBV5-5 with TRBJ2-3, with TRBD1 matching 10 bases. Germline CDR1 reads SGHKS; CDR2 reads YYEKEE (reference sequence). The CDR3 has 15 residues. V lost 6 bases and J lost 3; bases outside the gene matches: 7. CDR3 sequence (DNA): TGTGCCAGCACTCTATGGGACAGGGGTACAGATACGCAGTATTTT. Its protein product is CASTLWDRGTDTQYF.

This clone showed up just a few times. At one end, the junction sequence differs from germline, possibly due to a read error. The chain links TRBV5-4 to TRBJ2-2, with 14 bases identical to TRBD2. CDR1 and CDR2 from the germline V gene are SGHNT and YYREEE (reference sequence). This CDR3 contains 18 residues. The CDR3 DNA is TGTGCCAGCACCTTGAGACTAGCGGGGGGGCCGGTCACCGGGGAGCTGTTTTTT. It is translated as CASTLRLAGGPVTGELFF.

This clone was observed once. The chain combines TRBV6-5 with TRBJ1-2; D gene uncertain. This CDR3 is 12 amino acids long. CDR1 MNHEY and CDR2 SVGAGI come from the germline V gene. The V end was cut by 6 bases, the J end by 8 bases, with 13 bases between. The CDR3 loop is CASSFKPGGYTF. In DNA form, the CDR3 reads TGTGCCAGCAGCTTCAAGCCCGGGGGCTACACCTTC.

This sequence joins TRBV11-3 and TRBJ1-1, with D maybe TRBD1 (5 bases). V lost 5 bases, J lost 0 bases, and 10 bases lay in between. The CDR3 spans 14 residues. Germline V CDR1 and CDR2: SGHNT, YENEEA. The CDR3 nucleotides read TGTGCCAGCAGCCCGGGGGTAATGAACACTGAAGCTTTCTTT. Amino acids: CASSPGVMNTEAFF.

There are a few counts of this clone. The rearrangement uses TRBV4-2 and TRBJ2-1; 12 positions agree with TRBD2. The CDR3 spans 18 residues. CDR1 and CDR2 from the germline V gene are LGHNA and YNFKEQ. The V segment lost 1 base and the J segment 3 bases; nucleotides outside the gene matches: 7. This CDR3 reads CASSQVTSGGFHYNEQFF. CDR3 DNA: TGTGCCAGCAGCCAAGTAACTAGCGGGGGGTTCCACTACAATGAGCAGTTCTTC.